This entry lists 21 T cell receptor beta chains sequenced from one sample in a study of OX40 agonist ivuxolimab in advanced cancers. Profiled with immunoSEQ multiplex PCR; TCRdb holds only in-frame clones, not every one. Of more than 60,000 clones in the sample, 84% were seen once. The input for sequencing was CD4+ or CD8+ T cells sorted from blood, taken in a trial of the OX40 agonist ivuxolimab. The source of these receptors is an adult with an advanced solid tumor such as melanoma, head and neck, liver or kidney cancer.

This clone occurred many times. The gene calls are TRBV12-5 and TRBJ2-7, with TRBD2 as a possible D gene (6 bases). The germline CDR1 and CDR2 sequences are LGHNT and FRNRAP. This CDR3 contains 14 residues. The V gene lost 3 bases and the J gene lost 5 bases, with 14 bases spanning the gap. Here the CDR3 reads CASGLSRDAHEQYF. CDR3 DNA sequence: TGTGCTAGTGGTTTATCGCGGGACGCTCACGAGCAGTACTTC.

V gene TRBV6-6 combines with J gene TRBJ2-7, with 10 bases identical to TRBD2. Germline loops: CDR1 MNHNY, CDR2 SVGAGI (reference sequence). The CDR3 length is 15 residues. Losses at the gene ends were 6 bases for V and 2 bases for J; bases not matched to a gene: 7. The CDR3 sequence is CASRLGTSDPYEQYF. CDR3 DNA: TGTGCCAGCAGACTCGGGACTAGCGATCCCTACGAGCAGTACTTC.

J is TRBJ1-4 and V is TRBV7-9, with a possible D match to TRBD1 (5 bases). V shed 2 bases and J shed 6 bases, with 10 bases lying between them. Germline CDR1 and CDR2: SEHNR and FQNEAQ (reference sequence). The CDR3 runs 14 residues. The CDR3 is CASSLSQGDEKLFF. The CDR3 DNA reads as TGTGCCAGCAGCTTATCCCAGGGCGATGAAAAACTGTTTTTT.

The J gene is TRBJ1-1, the V gene TRBV30, with D maybe TRBD1 (6 bases). Germline V gene data show CDR1 as GTSNPN and CDR2 as SVGIG (reference sequence). CDR3 size: 15 residues. Deletions cut 4 bases from V and 5 bases from J, with 20 bases between. Here the CDR3 reads CAWTPDGGLGTEAFF. CDR3 bases: TGTGCCTGGACCCCTGACGGGGGCTTGGGGACTGAAGCTTTCTTT.

This clone was seen a handful of times. This chain links TRBV10-1 with TRBJ1-5; D ambiguous. The length of the CDR3 is 12 residues. V was shortened by 8 bases and J by 1 base, with 6 bases between the two germline ends. CDR1 is WNHNN and CDR2 is SYGVQD in the germline V gene (reference sequence). CDR3 protein: CASGVSNQPQHF. The CDR3 DNA reads as TGCGCCAGCGGGGTGAGCAATCAGCCCCAGCATTTT.

This clone was recorded only once. This sequence joins TRBV5-1 and TRBJ2-1; 11 bases agree with TRBD2. Germline V CDR1 and CDR2: SGHRS, YFSETQ. With 3 bases clipped from V and 10 bases from J, the junction kept 12 bases outside the gene matches. CDR3 length equals 16 residues. CDR3 coding DNA: TGCGCCAGCAGCTCCTCGACTAGCGGGACCCCGGGGGAGCAGTTCTTC. Translated: CASSSSTSGTPGEQFF.

The chain combines TRBV5-4 with TRBJ2-5; D uncertain. V was cut by 1 base and J by 4 bases, with 5 bases left in between. In germline, CDR1 is SGHNT, CDR2 YYREEE (reference sequence). This CDR3 contains 12 residues. The CDR3 is CASSLIAETQYF. CDR3 nucleotide sequence: TGTGCCAGCAGCTTGATAGCAGAGACCCAGTACTTC.

The chain employs TRBV4-2 and TRBJ2-3; no definite D call. The CDR3 is made up of 16 amino acids. Between the trimmed V and J ends, which lost 2 bases and 2 bases, there was a span of 14 bases. The germline gives CDR1 LGHNA, CDR2 YNFKEQ. Here the CDR3 DNA reads TGTGCCAGCAGCCAAAGAACGGAACTTTCCACAGATACGCAGTATTTT. Translation gives CASSQRTELSTDTQYF.

This clone was picked up a small number of times. The V gene is TRBV5-1, the J gene TRBJ2-7; tentative D call: TRBD1 (6 bases). Germline V gives CDR1 SGHRS, CDR2 YFSETQ. V lost 3 bases to trimming and J lost 2 bases, with 12 bases between them. The CDR3 runs to 14 residues. CDR3 sequence reads: CASSYQGFAYEQYF. The CDR3 bases are TGCGCCAGCAGCTACCAGGGGTTCGCCTACGAGCAGTACTTC.

This clone was counted only a few times. The J gene is TRBJ2-7, the V gene TRBV18; 7 bases line up with TRBD2. This CDR3 comprises 15 residues. Germline V gives CDR1 KGHSH, CDR2 LQKENI. Trimming removed 5 bases from V and 2 bases from J; junction bases left unmatched: 9. CDR3: CASSASLAATYEQYF. The CDR3 DNA reads as TGTGCCAGCTCAGCTTCTCTAGCGGCGACCTACGAGCAGTACTTC.

V is TRBV30 and J is TRBJ2-7, with 10 positions matching TRBD2. With 3 bases clipped from V and 13 bases from J, the junction kept 12 bases outside the gene matches. This CDR3 region has 13 residues. CDR1 is GTSNPN, CDR2 SVGIG, per germline (reference sequence). The CDR3 nucleotides are TGTGCCTGGAGCCTCGGACTAGCGGAAGTGGGATACTTC. Its translation: CAWSLGLAEVGYF.

The chain joins TRBV10-3 to TRBJ2-5; D remains ambiguous. The V gene lost 6 bases and the J gene lost 5 bases, with 10 bases spanning the gap. This CDR3 comprises 12 residues. Germline loops: CDR1 ENHRY, CDR2 SYGVKD. The DNA for the CDR3 is TGTGCCATCAGAGACGGATTGGAGACCCAGTACTTC. It specifies CAIRDGLETQYF.

The V gene is TRBV2, the J gene TRBJ2-1; 12 bases match TRBD2. V trimming: 4 bases; J trimming: 4 bases; junction bases outside the gene matches: 5. This CDR3 contains 16 residues. CDR1 is SNHLY and CDR2 is FYNNEI in the germline V gene. CDR3 sequence: CASSVRLAGAYNEQFF. The CDR3 DNA reads TGTGCCAGCAGTGTCCGACTAGCGGGAGCGTACAATGAGCAGTTCTTC.

The chain couples TRBV28 to TRBJ1-2, with 10 bases identical to TRBD1. Germline values: CDR1 MDHEN, CDR2 SYDVKM. This CDR3 is built from 16 residues. Trimming at V came to 5 bases and at J to 6 bases, leaving 12 bases not matched to a gene. CDR3: CASSPPGTGDPHGYTF. CDR3 nucleotide sequence: TGTGCCAGCAGTCCTCCCGGGACAGGGGATCCCCATGGCTACACCTTC.

The V gene is TRBV5-1, the J gene TRBJ2-7, with 8 nucleotides matching TRBD2. The CDR3 spans 15 residues. CDR1 and CDR2 from the germline V gene are SGHRS and YFSETQ. V shed 3 bases, J shed 3 bases, and the junction held 8 bases outside the gene matches. The CDR3 bases are TGCGCCAGCAGCTCGGGGGGGACCCTAGTCTACGAGCAGTACTTC. It is translated as CASSSGGTLVYEQYF.

Points on this clone: One end of the junction varies from germline; a read error may be responsible. The chain has TRBV5-8 and TRBJ1-2; no reliable D call. The germline V gene encodes CDR1 SGHTS and CDR2 YDEGEE. This CDR3 has 13 residues. For the CDR3, the DNA is TGTGCCAGCGGCTTCCGGGGTTCCTATGGCTACACCTTC. It is translated as CASGFRGSYGYTF.

The V and J genes are TRBV5-6 and TRBJ2-1; D call uncertain. The CDR3 is 16 amino acids. The germline V and J ends were trimmed by 0 bases and 0 bases, with 10 bases remaining between them. From germline, CDR1 is SGHDT and CDR2 YYEEEE. The CDR3 nucleotides are TGTGCCAGCAGCTTGGCCGGGCTACGCTCCTACAATGAGCAGTTCTTC. Protein: CASSLAGLRSYNEQFF.

The rearrangement joins TRBV4-3 to TRBJ1-5, with D uncertain. The V and J ends lost 3 bases and 8 bases respectively, with 14 bases between them. The length of the CDR3 is 14 residues. Germline CDR1 and CDR2: LGHNA and YSLEER. The CDR3 loop reads CASSQWAYSKPQHF. CDR3 DNA sequence: TGCGCCAGCAGCCAGTGGGCCTATTCAAAGCCCCAGCATTTT.

The J gene is TRBJ2-6, the V gene TRBV27; tentatively, D is TRBD1 (5 bases). Germline CDR1 and CDR2: MNHEY and SMNVEV (reference sequence). Trimming took 5 bases from V and 1 from J, leaving 18 bases between them. This CDR3 has 18 amino acids. The CDR3: CASSTTRQGPSGANVLTF. Here the CDR3 DNA reads TGTGCCAGCAGTACAACGCGGCAGGGCCCGTCTGGGGCCAACGTCCTGACTTTC.

This clone was picked up one time. The rearrangement joins TRBV18 to TRBJ2-7; 7 bases map to TRBD1. V dropped 5 bases and J dropped 6; count of bases not matched to a gene: 16. The CDR3 totals 16 residues. Germline assignment: CDR1 KGHSH and CDR2 LQKENI. The CDR3 DNA is TGTGCCAGCTCAGCCTTCGACAGGGTCAGACGGACCGAGCAGTACTTC. Encoded protein: CASSAFDRVRRTEQYF.

The chain carries TRBV4-3 and TRBJ2-1; no firm D call. Germline V gives CDR1 LGHNA, CDR2 YSLEER. The CDR3 extends over 14 amino acids. The V gene lost 4 bases and the J gene lost 4 bases, with 11 bases spanning the gap. CDR3 sequence reads: CASSLGIIYNEQFF. In DNA, the CDR3 is TGCGCCAGCAGCCTCGGCATAATATACAATGAGCAGTTCTTC.